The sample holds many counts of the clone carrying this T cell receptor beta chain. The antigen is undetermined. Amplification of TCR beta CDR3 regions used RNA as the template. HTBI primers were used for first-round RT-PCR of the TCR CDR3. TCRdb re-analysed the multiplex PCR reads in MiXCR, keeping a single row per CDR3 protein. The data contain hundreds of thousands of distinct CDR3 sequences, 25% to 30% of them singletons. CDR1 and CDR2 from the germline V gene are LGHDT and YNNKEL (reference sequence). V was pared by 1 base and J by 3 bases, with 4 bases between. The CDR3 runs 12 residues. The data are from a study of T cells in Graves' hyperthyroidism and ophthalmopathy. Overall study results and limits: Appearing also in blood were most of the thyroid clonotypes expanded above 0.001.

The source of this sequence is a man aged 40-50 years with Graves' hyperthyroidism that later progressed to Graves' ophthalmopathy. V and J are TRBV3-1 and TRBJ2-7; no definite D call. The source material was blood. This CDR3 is CASSQVDYEQYF. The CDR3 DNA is TGTGCCAGCAGCCAAGTAGACTACGAGCAGTACTTC.